Presented here are 30 T cell receptor beta chains from one specimen sequenced in a study of shared clonotypes between healthy human individuals. Profiling relied on immunoSEQ multiplex PCR, and the TCRdb table lists in-frame clones only, not all of them. The sample has about 800,000 clones; approximately 97% are singletons. CD45RO-negative cells were positively selected for CCR7, leaving out terminally differentiated effector memory CD45RA+ cells. Specimen: naive CD8+ T cells sorted from blood. These receptors were obtained from a man in his thirties or forties in good health.

The chain is built from TRBV27 and TRBJ2-1; 7 bases fit TRBD2. J gave up 7 bases and V 8 bases, and 20 bases lay outside the gene matches. Germline V gene sequence: CDR1 MNHEY, CDR2 SMNVEV (reference sequence). The CDR3 has 17 amino acids. The CDR3 region has the DNA TGTGCCAGCGGGACCCCCGCGACTAGCACTTTTTGGAATGAGCAGTTCTTC. Translation gives CASGTPATSTFWNEQFF.

The chain recombines TRBV7-9 with TRBJ2-5; 12 nucleotides agree with TRBD1. From germline, CDR1 is SEHNR and CDR2 FQNEAQ (reference sequence). V was pared by 5 bases and J by 11 bases, with 12 bases of the junction left unmatched. The CDR3 runs to 15 residues. This CDR3 is CASSAPGTGGSEQYF. CDR3 nucleotide sequence: TGTGCCAGCAGCGCCCCCGGGACAGGGGGCTCGGAGCAGTACTTC.

This clone was recorded once. The chain links TRBV11-2 to TRBJ2-3; tentative D call: TRBD2 (6 bases). The V and J ends lost 7 bases and 3 bases respectively, with 17 bases between them. Germline assignment: CDR1 SGHAT and CDR2 FQNNGV. This CDR3 has 15 amino acids. As DNA, the CDR3 is TGTGCCAGCACCACTCTGCGGGGCCCAACAGATACGCAGTATTTT. This gives the protein CASTTLRGPTDTQYF.

Of note for this clone: This specimen includes other DNA sequences encoding the same CDR3. V usage is TRBV27 and J usage is TRBJ2-7; D is ambiguous. Germline V gives CDR1 MNHEY, CDR2 SMNVEV (reference sequence). V was clipped by 0 bases and J by 1 base, with 7 bases between them. This CDR3 is 14 amino acids long. The CDR3 sequence is CASSLSRQSYEQYF. CDR3 bases: TGTGCCAGCAGTTTATCCAGGCAATCCTACGAGCAGTACTTC.

The J gene is TRBJ2-2, the V gene TRBV4-1; 8 bases align to TRBD1. The CDR3 totals 15 residues. The V segment lost 1 base and the J segment 6 bases; nucleotides outside the gene matches: 4. Germline CDR1 reads MGHRA; CDR2 reads YSYEKL. The CDR3 sequence: CASSQVVTGAGELFF. CDR3 DNA: TGCGCCAGCAGCCAAGTCGTGACAGGGGCCGGGGAGCTGTTTTTT.

The V call is TRBV4-1, the J call TRBJ1-1, with a possible D match to TRBD1 (6 bases). CDR3 length: 14 amino acids. The germline CDR1 and CDR2 sequences are MGHRA and YSYEKL. With 3 bases removed from V and 7 bases from J, the gap between germline ends came to 15 bases. CDR3 protein: CASSHHREGLEAFF. Written as DNA, the CDR3 is TGCGCCAGCAGCCACCACAGGGAAGGTCTTGAAGCTTTCTTT.

The genes are TRBV6-5 and TRBJ2-5; tentatively, D is TRBD2 (6 bases). Germline lookup yields CDR1 MNHEY and CDR2 SVGAGI. V was cut by 8 bases and J by 4 bases, with 20 bases left in between. The CDR3 is made up of 15 amino acids. The chain's CDR3 is CASLGPQQEGETQYF. CDR3 in DNA: TGTGCCAGCCTCGGGCCCCAACAGGAGGGAGAGACCCAGTACTTC.

This sequence joins TRBV7-9 and TRBJ2-7; 10 bases line up with TRBD1. Looked up from germline, CDR1 is SEHNR and CDR2 is FQNEAQ (reference sequence). The V gene end was trimmed by 0 bases and the J gene end by 3 bases; junction bases not matched to a gene: 5. The CDR3 is 16 residues long. CDR3 coding DNA: TGTGCCAGCAGCTTAGCGGAGGGACAGGGGTTCTACGAGCAGTACTTC. Translation gives CASSLAEGQGFYEQYF.

This CDR3 is CASSFRDSNTGELFF. The CDR3 region has the DNA TGTGCCAGCAGCTTTAGGGACAGCAACACCGGGGAGCTGTTTTTT. The chain recombines TRBV7-9 with TRBJ2-2; TRBD1 matches 7 bases. There are 15 residues in the CDR3. The V and J ends lost 3 bases and 2 bases, in that order; junction bases with no gene match: 3. Germline values: CDR1 SEHNR, CDR2 FQNEAQ (reference sequence).

V and J are TRBV25-1 and TRBJ2-2; D uncertain. Germline V gene lookup returns CDR1 MGHDK and CDR2 SYGVNS. The V gene lost 5 bases and the J gene lost 8 bases, with 3 bases spanning the gap. The CDR3 is made up of 10 amino acids. As DNA, the CDR3 is TGTGCCAGCAGTCAAGGGGAGCTGTTTTTT. Amino acids: CASSQGELFF.

V gene TRBV6-1 combines with J gene TRBJ2-5, with 10 bases aligning to TRBD1. Germline V gives CDR1 MNHNS, CDR2 SASEGT. The CDR3 extends over 18 amino acids. V lost 3 bases to trimming and J lost 3 bases; unmatched junction nucleotides: 13. The CDR3 bases are TGTGCCAGCAGTGACCCGGGACAGGGGTGGGTAGCGGAAGAGACCCAGTACTTC. It translates to CASSDPGQGWVAEETQYF.

The chain recombines TRBV5-1 with TRBJ2-2, with D uncertain. V gave up 7 bases and J gave up 0 bases, with 7 bases separating them. The CDR3 covers 13 residues. Germline V gene sequence: CDR1 SGHRS, CDR2 YFSETQ. The CDR3 DNA reads TGCGCCAGCGTCGGCCCGAACACCGGGGAGCTGTTTTTT. This translates into CASVGPNTGELFF.

This chain uses TRBV11-3 with TRBJ2-2, with D possibly TRBD1 on 5 matching bases. Germline V gene sequence: CDR1 SGHNT, CDR2 YENEEA. The CDR3 is made up of 15 amino acids. V was pared by 4 bases and J by 1 base, with 10 bases between. The chain's CDR3 is CASSSLTGNTGELFF. The CDR3 DNA reads as TGTGCCAGCAGCTCACTAACAGGGAACACCGGGGAGCTGTTTTTT.

With respect to this clone: A read error may account for a junction end that differs from germline. The rearrangement uses TRBV6-1 and TRBJ1-2; D perhaps matches TRBD1 (5 bases). The germline CDR1 and CDR2 sequences are MNHNS and SASEGT. The CDR3 length is 15 residues. The CDR3 reads CASREGHRAVYGYTF. CDR3 nucleotide sequence: TGTGCCAGCAGGGAAGGACACAGAGCGGTTTACGGCTACACCTTC.

The chain couples TRBV9 to TRBJ2-7; TRBD2 matches 9 bases. CDR3 length: 16 residues. Germline-derived CDR1 and CDR2 are SGDLS and YYNGEE. The junction had 6 bases not matched to a gene; V was cut back by 0 bases and J by 2 bases. CDR3 bases: TGTGCCAGCAGCGTAGAAGCTAGCGGGGAAACCTACGAGCAGTACTTC. It is translated as CASSVEASGETYEQYF.

CDR3 sequence reads: CSVVVGPKNTEAFF. DNA of the CDR3: TGCAGCGTAGTGGTCGGGCCGAAGAACACTGAAGCTTTCTTT. V usage is TRBV29-1 and J usage is TRBJ1-1; D call uncertain. The CDR3 has 14 amino acids. Trimming left V 6 bases short and J 1 base short, with 15 bases between. The germline gives CDR1 SQVTM, CDR2 ANQGSEA.

The chain recombines TRBV9 with TRBJ1-5; 7 bases agree with TRBD1. CDR1 is SGDLS, CDR2 YYNGEE, per germline. CDR3 length: 15 residues. Losses at the gene ends were 3 bases for V and 0 bases for J; bases not matched to a gene: 3. The CDR3 DNA reads as TGTGCCAGCAGCGCAGGGGGAAATAGCAATCAGCCCCAGCATTTT. Protein: CASSAGGNSNQPQHF. Filled out from reference TRBV9 and TRBJ1-5, the complete variable domain reads DSGVTQTPKHLITATGQRVTLRCSPRSGDLSVYWYQQSLDQGLQFLIQYYNGEERAKGNILERFSAQQFPDLHSELNLSSLELGDSALYFCASSAGGNSNQPQHFGDGTRLSIL.

The chain employs TRBV10-3 and TRBJ2-7, with TRBD2 as a possible D gene (5 bases). The length of the CDR3 is 13 residues. The germline CDR1 and CDR2 sequences are ENHRY and SYGVKD. Trimming left V 7 bases short and J 4 bases short, with 14 bases between. The CDR3 sequence: CAITAGVAYEQYF. CDR3 DNA: TGTGCCATCACGGCCGGGGTGGCATACGAGCAGTACTTC.

The chain links TRBV7-9 to TRBJ2-7; 13 bases match TRBD2. The CDR3 totals 16 residues. Trimming took 4 bases from V and 7 from J; bases not matched to a gene: 10. Germline lookup yields CDR1 SEHNR and CDR2 FQNEAQ (reference sequence). CDR3 sequence reads: CASSYTSGRVSREQYF. For the CDR3, the DNA is TGTGCCAGCAGCTACACTAGCGGGAGGGTATCAAGGGAGCAGTACTTC.

The chain links TRBV5-1 to TRBJ2-5, with 9 bases lining up with TRBD1. J gave up 1 base and V 4 bases, and 11 bases lay outside the gene matches. Germline assignment: CDR1 SGHRS and CDR2 YFSETQ. The CDR3 contains 17 residues. The CDR3 DNA reads as TGCGCCAGCAGCACCCTAGGACAGGGGCCCTCCCAAGAGACCCAGTACTTC. The encoded protein is CASSTLGQGPSQETQYF. The full variable domain, its missing parts supplied by reference TRBV5-1 and TRBJ2-5, is KAGVTQTPRYLIKTRGQQVTLSCSPISGHRSVSWYQQTPGQGLQFLFEYFSETQRNKGNFPGRFSGRQFSNSRSEMNVSTLELGDSALYLCASSTLGQGPSQETQYFGPGTRLLVL.

The chain links TRBV11-2 to TRBJ1-2, with a weak D call TRBD1 (6 bases). Germline assignment: CDR1 SGHAT and CDR2 FQNNGV. The germline V and J ends were trimmed by 4 bases and 6 bases, with 12 bases remaining between them. The CDR3 length is 13 residues. The CDR3 protein is CASSSTGGDGYTF. CDR3 coding DNA: TGTGCCAGCAGCTCTACGGGGGGCGATGGCTACACCTTC.

The rearrangement links TRBV28 to TRBJ2-7, with a weak D call TRBD1 (6 bases). Germline assignment: CDR1 MDHEN and CDR2 SYDVKM. Trimming removed 7 bases from V and 1 base from J, with 17 bases in between. CDR3 length: 15 amino acids. The CDR3 is CASTPGWQGSYEQYF. CDR3 DNA sequence: TGTGCCAGCACCCCGGGGTGGCAGGGGTCCTACGAGCAGTACTTC.

This chain links TRBV7-9 with TRBJ2-7, with 13 bases that match TRBD2. CDR1 is SEHNR, CDR2 FQNEAQ, per germline (reference sequence). The CDR3 has 16 residues. J gave up 2 bases and V 5 bases, and 6 bases lay outside the gene matches. This CDR3 is CASSPATSGRTYEQYF. CDR3 nucleotide sequence: TGTGCCAGCAGCCCAGCGACTAGCGGGAGGACCTACGAGCAGTACTTC. Based on the CDR3 plus reference TRBV7-9 and TRBJ2-7, the full variable domain is DTGVSQNPRHKITKRGQNVTFRCDPISEHNRLYWYRQTLGQGPEFLTYFQNEAQLEKSRLLSDRFSAERPKGSFSTLEIQRTEQGDSAMYLCASSPATSGRTYEQYFGPGTRLTVT.

This rearrangement joins TRBV28 to TRBJ2-1; 9 positions match TRBD2. J gave up 6 bases and V 7 bases, and 13 bases lay outside the gene matches. CDR3 length equals 16 residues. CDR1 and CDR2 from the germline V gene are MDHEN and SYDVKM. CDR3 DNA sequence: TGTGCCAGCACCCTCACGGTGCGGGAGGGCCGCAATGAGCAGTTCTTC. Translating gives CASTLTVREGRNEQFF.

The rearrangement uses TRBV27 and TRBJ1-1; D is perhaps TRBD1 (6 bases). CDR1 MNHEY and CDR2 SMNVEV come from the germline V gene (reference sequence). The CDR3 runs 14 residues. The V end was cut by 6 bases, the J end by 5 bases, with 16 bases between. CDR3 loop: CASSQLGAPTEAFF. In DNA form, the CDR3 reads TGTGCCAGCAGCCAACTGGGGGCCCCGACTGAAGCTTTCTTT.

J is TRBJ2-7 and V is TRBV7-6; a weak D match, TRBD1 (6 bases). CDR1 is SGHVS and CDR2 is FNYEAQ in the germline V gene. V was trimmed by 3 bases and J by 3 bases, leaving 18 bases between them. The CDR3 is 16 amino acids. Here the CDR3 reads CASSFPEGQGIYEQYF. Here the CDR3 DNA reads TGTGCCAGCAGCTTCCCCGAGGGGCAGGGGATCTACGAGCAGTACTTC.

The chain couples TRBV4-1 to TRBJ2-7; 7 bases align to TRBD2. Germline V lookup: CDR1 MGHRA, CDR2 YSYEKL. With V trimmed by 0 bases and J by 3 bases, 5 bases remained unmatched. This CDR3 spans 15 amino acids. CDR3: CASSQDTGDYYEQYF. CDR3 nucleotides: TGCGCCAGCAGCCAAGATACGGGGGACTACTACGAGCAGTACTTC.

The chain couples TRBV28 to TRBJ2-7; no firm D call. Trimming cost V 6 bases and J 3 bases, with 9 bases left between them. The CDR3 extends over 12 amino acids. Germline loops: CDR1 MDHEN, CDR2 SYDVKM. The CDR3 sequence is CASSPADYEQYF. The CDR3 DNA is TGTGCCAGCAGCCCAGCAGACTACGAGCAGTACTTC.

In this sample, this clone turned up once. The V gene is TRBV11-3, the J gene TRBJ1-1, with D perhaps matching TRBD1 (5 bases). CDR1 is SGHNT and CDR2 is YENEEA in the germline V gene. V lost 0 bases, J lost 5 bases, and 10 bases lay in between. CDR3 length: 14 amino acids. CDR3 DNA: TGTGCCAGCAGCTTAGATTCCCAGGGAACTGAAGCTTTCTTT. This codes for CASSLDSQGTEAFF.

The chain has TRBV29-1 and TRBJ2-5; D may be TRBD1 or TRBD2 (5 bases each). The V gene's germline CDR1 is SQVTM and CDR2 ANQGSEA. The V end was cut by 1 base, the J end by 1 base, with 13 bases between. The CDR3 is 15 amino acids. The CDR3 sequence: CSVEVGDLPQETQYF. CDR3 DNA: TGCAGCGTTGAAGTAGGGGACCTACCCCAAGAGACCCAGTACTTC.